This is a list of T cell receptor beta chains from one sample in a study of STAT3 mutations in large granular lymphocyte leukemia. Clones were read by immunoSEQ multiplex PCR, and TCRdb kept only the in-frame ones, dropping some. The table records several thousand clones, approximately 91% of them present only once. Sequencing was carried out using peripheral blood mononuclear cells. These receptors all come from a man older than 75 with T-cell large granular lymphocyte leukemia. Some clones in this sample may be carry-over from other donors' samples. Both conserved end residues are part of each CDR3. The D gene is left open where the match is weak. Part of the rows lack a size; the others show once, few, many or a class for expanded clones.

clone size,D gene,CDR3 length,J gene,V gene,CDR3 DNA,CDR3 protein
-,TRBD1,15,TRBJ1-5,TRBV5-1,TGCGCCAGCAGCTCGGGACAGGGGGCCAATCAGCCCCAGCATTTT,CASSSGQGANQPQHF
-,TRBD2,16,TRBJ2-7,TRBV4-2,TGTGCCAGCAGCCAAGCCGGGACTAGCGGTGACTACGAGCAGTACTTC,CASSQAGTSGDYEQYF
-,TRBD1,15,TRBJ2-3,TRBV5-6,TGTGCCAGCAGCGAACTACAGGGGGCTGCAGATACGCAGTATTTT,CASSELQGAADTQYF
-,-,14,TRBJ1-3,TRBV11-2,TGTGCCAGCAGCTCCTATATGGGGGAAGGCACCATATATTTT,CASSSYMGEGTIYF
-,-,16,TRBJ2-3,TRBV5-5,TGTGCCAGCAGCTTGAGTCTACAGGGTCTGGCAGATACGCAGTATTTT,CASSLSLQGLADTQYF
-,-,15,TRBJ1-4,TRBV4-1,TGCGCCAGCAGCCCTAGCGGGGCGGGTAATGAAAAACTGTTTTTT,CASSPSGAGNEKLFF
-,-,12,TRBJ2-7,TRBV30,TGTGCCTGGGGTAATACAGGGTTCGAGCAGTACTTC,CAWGNTGFEQYF
few,-,15,TRBJ1-5,TRBV5-5,TGTGCCAGCAGCCGGGAATGGTATAGCAATCAGCCCCAGCATTTT,CASSREWYSNQPQHF
-,-,17,TRBJ1-5,TRBV5-6,TGTGCCAGCAGCCAGGGTAGACAAGACGAATTTAATCAGCCCCAGCATTTT,CASSQGRQDEFNQPQHF
few,TRBD1,16,TRBJ1-1,TRBV5-5,TGTGCCAGCAGTCCCGGGACAGGGGGCTTTTACACTGAAGCTTTCTTT,CASSPGTGGFYTEAFF
-,-,14,TRBJ2-2,TRBV5-6,TGTGCCAGCAGCTGGGGGACAAACACCGGGGAGCTGTTTTTT,CASSWGTNTGELFF
-,-,14,TRBJ2-1,TRBV5-1,TGCGCCAGCAGGCTCCGACAGGCCTATAATGAGCAGTTCTTC,CASRLRQAYNEQFF
-,-,14,TRBJ2-7,TRBV9,TGTGCCAGCAGCGTAGATGACAGGTTAAGGGAGCAGTACTTC,CASSVDDRLREQYF
-,-,14,TRBJ2-6,TRBV11-2,TGTGCCAGCAGCTGGCTGGCTGGGGCCAACGTCCTGACTTTC,CASSWLAGANVLTF
-,-,15,TRBJ2-4,TRBV30,TGTGCCTGGAGTCGACAGGCCCTAGCCAAAAACATTCAGTACTTC,CAWSRQALAKNIQYF
-,-,14,TRBJ2-7,TRBV13,TGTGCCAGCAGCTTAAGGCTGGGGCCCTACGAGCAGTACTTC,CASSLRLGPYEQYF
once,TRBD1,14,TRBJ2-7,TRBV18,TGTGCCAGCTCACCATACGGACAGGGGACCGAGCAGTACTTC,CASSPYGQGTEQYF
-,-,17,TRBJ2-7,TRBV4-2,TGTGCCAGCAGCCAAGATCCCGGAGCTAGCGACGGAGACGAGCAGTACTTC,CASSQDPGASDGDEQYF
once,TRBD1,16,TRBJ2-3,TRBV6-5,TGTGCCAGCAGTTACTCAGGGACAGGGAATGCAGATACGCAGTATTTT,CASSYSGTGNADTQYF
-,-,15,TRBJ1-6,TRBV18,TGTGCCAGCTCACCCCAGGACCTCTATAATTCACCCCTCCACTTT,CASSPQDLYNSPLHF
-,-,15,TRBJ2-5,TRBV6-6,TGTGCCAGCAATCACGCTAGCGTTGGTCAAGAGACCCAGTACTTC,CASNHASVGQETQYF
-,-,14,TRBJ2-1,TRBV7-6,TGTGCCAGCAGCTTAAAGGGGTATGGGTTTGAGCAGTTCTTC,CASSLKGYGFEQFF
-,TRBD1,15,TRBJ2-3,TRBV29-1,TGCAGCGTGGCATCCGGACAGGGTTACGCAGATACGCAGTATTTT,CSVASGQGYADTQYF
-,-,12,TRBJ2-1,TRBV27,TGTGCCAGCAGAACCCTGGCTAATGAGCAGTTCTTC,CASRTLANEQFF
-,-,15,TRBJ1-4,TRBV18,TGTGCCAGCTCACGGACAGTCACAACTAATGAAAAACTGTTTTTT,CASSRTVTTNEKLFF
-,-,13,TRBJ2-7,TRBV29-1,TGCAGCGTTGAGTGGGGGTCCCCAAGCGAGCAGTACTTC,CSVEWGSPSEQYF
-,TRBD1,17,TRBJ2-7,TRBV5-1,TGCGCCAGCAGCTTCGGGACAGGGGAACATCGGGCCTACGAGCAGTACTTC,CASSFGTGEHRAYEQYF
few,-,11,TRBJ1-5,TRBV30,TGTGCCTGGGGGACCAATCAGCCCCAGCATTTT,CAWGTNQPQHF
few,-,14,TRBJ1-4,TRBV5-5,TGTGCCAGCAGCCCGGGACCGGCAAATGAAAAACTGTTTTTT,CASSPGPANEKLFF
medium-sized,-,15,TRBJ1-2,TRBV7-8,TGTGCCAGCAGCTTAGAGCGCGACATCCCCTATGGCTACACCTTC,CASSLERDIPYGYTF
-,-,14,TRBJ2-3,TRBV5-4,TGTGCCAGCAGCATATCTGGTGGGGCAGATACGCAGTATTTT,CASSISGGADTQYF
once,-,16,TRBJ2-5,TRBV18,TGTGCCAGCTCACCACCGGGGGGGCCATCCCAAGAGACCCAGTACTTC,CASSPPGGPSQETQYF
-,TRBD1,15,TRBJ2-3,TRBV4-2,TGTGCCAGCAGCCAAGATCTCACAGGGGCAGATACGCAGTATTTT,CASSQDLTGADTQYF
-,-,16,TRBJ2-2,TRBV7-9,TGTGCCAGCAGCACCCCGGGGTCTTGGGACACCGGGGAGCTGTTTTTT,CASSTPGSWDTGELFF
-,-,14,TRBJ1-4,TRBV5-1,TGCGCCAGCACCCCGGCAGGGACAAATGAAAAACTGTTTTTT,CASTPAGTNEKLFF
few,-,13,TRBJ1-2,TRBV4-1,TGCGCCAGCAGCCAACCAGGGGCTGATGGCTACACCTTC,CASSQPGADGYTF
-,-,15,TRBJ2-3,TRBV7-9,TGTGCCAGCAGCGGCGGACGTTCTAGCACAGATACGCAGTATTTT,CASSGGRSSTDTQYF
-,TRBD1,16,TRBJ2-2,TRBV5-1,TGCGCCAGCAGCCGAACACCAAACAGGGGTGCCGGGGAGCTGTTTTTT,CASSRTPNRGAGELFF
once,-,13,TRBJ2-5,TRBV7-8,TGTGCCAGCAGCTTAGTGGGGGGAGAGACCCAGTACTTC,CASSLVGGETQYF
-,TRBD1,16,TRBJ2-6,TRBV13,TGTGCCAGCAGCACGTACACAGGGGCAGGGGCCAACGTCCTGACTTTC,CASSTYTGAGANVLTF
once,-,15,TRBJ2-7,TRBV6-5,TGTGCCAGCAGTTACTCGATCGCCGGTGGGTACGAGCAGTACTTC,CASSYSIAGGYEQYF
-,-,15,TRBJ2-2,TRBV9,TGTGCCAGCAGCGTAGTATCAGGGGACACCGGGGAGCTGTTTTTT,CASSVVSGDTGELFF
-,-,17,TRBJ1-4,TRBV7-9,TGTGCCAGCAGCTTAAACCTAGGCCCTCCAACTAATGAAAAACTGTTTTTT,CASSLNLGPPTNEKLFF
-,-,13,TRBJ2-7,TRBV11-2,TGTGCCAGCAGCTTACTAGTTTCCTACGAGCAGTACTTC,CASSLLVSYEQYF